Presented here are 16 T cell receptor beta chains from one specimen sequenced in a study of blood T cells in healthy people across ages. A second PCR, run for roughly 7 to 11 cycles, used a sample-barcoded 5' primer plus a J-beta primer mix. TCRdb analysed the 5' RACE reads with MiXCR anew, one entry per CDR3 protein. The sample holds some 940,000 distinct CDR3 sequences, 25% to 35% seen once. These data were likewise used in another study, on T cells of mothers and their children.

The sequencing input was blood. Every receptor here comes from a woman in her 40s in good health.

The gene calls are TRBV5-1 and TRBJ2-7, with 9 nucleotides matching TRBD2. The CDR3 runs to 16 residues. Germline V gene data show CDR1 as SGHRS and CDR2 as YFSETQ. The trim removed 2 bases at V and 5 bases at J, leaving 11 bases unmatched. CDR3 loop: CASSFSGGGAFDEQYF. The CDR3 DNA follows: TGCGCCAGCAGCTTCTCCGGCGGGGGGGCTTTCGACGAGCAGTACTTC.

This clonotype has more than one count but fewer than ten. This sequence joins TRBV18 and TRBJ1-6; D may be TRBD1 (5 bases). The V end lost 3 bases, the J end lost 12 bases, and 12 bases lay between the germline ends. CDR3 length: 13 amino acids. Germline V lookup: CDR1 KGHSH, CDR2 LQKENI. The CDR3 sequence: CASSPGRARPLHF. CDR3 nucleotide sequence: TGTGCCAGCTCACCCGGCAGGGCAAGACCCCTCCACTTT.

V is TRBV7-3 and J is TRBJ2-3; 8 positions agree with TRBD1. V shed 5 bases and J 8 bases; nucleotides not matched to a gene: 9. The CDR3 sequence is 14 residues long. The V gene's germline CDR1 is SGHTA and CDR2 FQGTGA. CDR3 residues: CASSVDRVSTTQYF. Here the CDR3 DNA reads TGTGCCAGCAGCGTGGACAGGGTCTCGACTACGCAGTATTTT.

Comment on this clonotype: With a much larger clone just one base away, this may be a read error. This chain joins TRBV5-1 and TRBJ2-6; 7 bases are a match to TRBD1. This CDR3 is built from 18 residues. The germline V gene encodes CDR1 SGHRS and CDR2 YFSETQ. CDR3 in DNA: TGCGCCAGCAGCTTGGGGGACAGTCTCCTCTCTGGGGCCAACGTCCGGACTTTC. Amino acid sequence: CASSLGDSLLSGANVRTF.

The CDR3: CASSTGLAGSPSTDTQYF. The CDR3 DNA is TGTGCCAGTAGTACGGGACTAGCGGGGAGCCCTAGCACAGATACGCAGTATTTT. The V and J genes are TRBV19 and TRBJ2-3, with 13 bases identical to TRBD2. Germline CDR1 and CDR2: LNHDA and SQIVND (reference sequence). The CDR3 totals 18 residues. V trimming: 4 bases; J trimming: 0 bases; junction bases outside the gene matches: 7.

This rearrangement joins TRBV28 to TRBJ2-5; the match to TRBD1 covers 8 bases. Germline loops: CDR1 MDHEN, CDR2 SYDVKM. Trimming took 4 bases from V and 5 from J; bases not matched to a gene: 18. This CDR3 comprises 18 residues. The CDR3: CASSSSPRQGRLMETQYF. Here the CDR3 DNA reads TGTGCCAGCAGTTCAAGCCCCCGACAGGGGCGCTTGATGGAGACCCAGTACTTC.

This clonotype was detected a few times. The chain carries TRBV12-3 or TRBV12-4 and TRBJ2-3, with 11 bases identical to TRBD2. V trimming: 3 bases; J trimming: 0 bases; junction bases outside the gene matches: 8. This CDR3 contains 18 residues. The CDR3 loop is CASSFGLAGGLSTDTQYF. The CDR3 bases are TGTGCCAGCAGTTTTGGCCTAGCGGGGGGACTTAGCACAGATACGCAGTATTTT.

This clonotype appeared a few times. V gene TRBV5-1 combines with J gene TRBJ2-1; 10 bases agree with TRBD2. The V gene's germline CDR1 is SGHRS and CDR2 YFSETQ. Trimming at V came to 7 bases and at J to 3 bases, leaving 7 bases not matched to a gene. The length of the CDR3 is 15 residues. This chain's CDR3 is CASQSGLADYNEQFF. CDR3 coding DNA: TGCGCCAGCCAATCTGGACTAGCGGACTACAATGAGCAGTTCTTC.

A few counts support this clonotype. The gene calls are TRBV7-8 and TRBJ1-2; weak D call: TRBD1 (6 bases). V was trimmed by 1 base and J by 5 bases, leaving 17 bases between them. The V gene's germline CDR1 is SGHVS and CDR2 FQNEAQ. This CDR3 spans 16 amino acids. The CDR3 region is CASSLVVPGDLYGYTF. The CDR3 DNA follows: TGTGCCAGCAGCTTAGTCGTTCCAGGGGACCTATATGGCTACACCTTC.

This clonotype was observed a few times. The chain uses TRBV20-1 and TRBJ2-7; 10 bases align to TRBD2. The CDR3 totals 16 residues. Losses at the gene ends were 1 base for V and 6 bases for J; bases not matched to a gene: 12. In germline, CDR1 is DFQATT, CDR2 SNEGSKA (reference sequence). The CDR3 coding sequence is TGCAGTGCTAGAGGCCTAAGCGGGGGGGCCACCGCCGAGCAGTACTTC. Amino acids: CSARGLSGGATAEQYF.

This clonotype was counted between two and nine times. The V call is TRBV4-1, the J call TRBJ2-5, with D possibly TRBD2 on 6 matching bases. With the DNA end fitting TRBJ2-7 better, the J assignment may be wrong. Germline V CDR1 and CDR2: MGHRA, YSYEKL. This CDR3 is 14 amino acids long. The CDR3 region has the DNA TGCGCCAGCAGCCAAGAACGGGGGTTCGGCGAGCAGTACTTC. Translation gives CASSQERGFGEQYF.

This sequence joins TRBV5-6 and TRBJ1-2; tentative D call: TRBD1 (5 bases). The CDR3 totals 13 residues. Trimming took off 3 bases at V and 8 bases at J, with 14 bases between the two ends. Germline V gene lookup returns CDR1 SGHDT and CDR2 YYEEEE. In DNA form, the CDR3 reads TGTGCCAGCAGCTCTTACAGGTCGCGAGGCTACACCTTC. It encodes CASSSYRSRGYTF.

This sequence joins TRBV2 and TRBJ2-1; possibly TRBD1 for D (5 bases). TRBJ2-7 matches the DNA end more closely, so the J call is doubtful. Per the germline V gene, CDR1 is SNHLY and CDR2 is FYNNEI. This CDR3 is 14 amino acids long. The CDR3 spells CASTTAFSYNEQYF. Written as DNA, the CDR3 is TGTGCCAGTACGACAGCGTTCTCCTACAATGAGCAGTACTTC.

V usage is TRBV5-6 and J usage is TRBJ1-6; D not certain. V was cut by 6 bases and J by 8 bases, with 12 bases left in between. The CDR3 has 13 amino acids. Per the germline V gene, CDR1 is SGHDT and CDR2 is YYEEEE. The chain's CDR3 is CASTVGSYSPLHF. As DNA, the CDR3 is TGTGCCAGCACCGTCGGGTCCTATTCACCCCTCCACTTT.

The chain links TRBV10-2 to TRBJ2-1, with 10 bases lining up with TRBD1. The CDR3 length is 13 residues. CDR1 is WSHSY and CDR2 is SAAADI in the germline V gene. After removal of 7 bases from V and 4 bases from J, the junction contained 1 base not matched to a gene. Written as DNA, the CDR3 is TGCGCCAGCATGGACAGGGGGTACAATGAGCAGTTCTTC. Protein product: CASMDRGYNEQFF.

This clonotype was picked up many times. The rearrangement joins TRBV5-6 to TRBJ2-5; 11 nucleotides align to TRBD1. Germline loops: CDR1 SGHDT, CDR2 YYEEEE. J lost 5 bases, V lost 2 bases, and 5 bases had no gene match. The CDR3 runs 15 residues. CDR3 region: CASSFRTGGRETQYF. CDR3 DNA sequence: TGTGCCAGCAGCTTTAGGACAGGGGGCAGGGAGACCCAGTACTTC.